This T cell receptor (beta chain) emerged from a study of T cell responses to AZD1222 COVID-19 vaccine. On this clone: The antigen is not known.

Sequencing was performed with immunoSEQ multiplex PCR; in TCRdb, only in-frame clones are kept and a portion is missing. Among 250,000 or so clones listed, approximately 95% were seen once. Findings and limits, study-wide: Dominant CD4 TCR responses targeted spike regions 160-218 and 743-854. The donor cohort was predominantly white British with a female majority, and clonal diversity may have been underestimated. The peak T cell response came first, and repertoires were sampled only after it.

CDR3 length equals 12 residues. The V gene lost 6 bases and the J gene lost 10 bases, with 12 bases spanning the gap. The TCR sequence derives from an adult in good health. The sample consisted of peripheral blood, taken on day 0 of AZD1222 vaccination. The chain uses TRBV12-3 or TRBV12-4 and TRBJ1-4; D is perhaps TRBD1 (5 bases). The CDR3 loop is CASSQGIGKLFF. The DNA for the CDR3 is TGTGCCAGCAGCCAGGGAATCGGAAAACTGTTTTTT.